These 3 T cell receptor beta chains share one sample of origin, sequenced in a study of blood T cell repertoires in COVID-19. Assay: immunoSEQ multiplex PCR; the TCRdb copy retains only in-frame clones and omits some. The data show around 88,000 clones, approximately 81% seen once. The specimen sequenced was peripheral blood. The receptors originated from a man aged 60-69 years with acute or convalescent COVID-19.

This clone was seen once. This chain connects TRBV3-1 (or the pseudogene TRBV3-2) to TRBJ1-1; TRBD1 matches at 7 bases. The V and J ends lost 5 bases and 1 base, in that order; junction bases with no gene match: 7. Germline V lookup: CDR1 LGHDT, CDR2 YNNKEL (reference sequence). This CDR3 contains 15 residues. The CDR3 nucleotides read TGTGCCAGCAGCTTTGGGACAGAAGCGAACACTGAAGCTTTCTTT. Its translation is CASSFGTEANTEAFF.

In DNA, the CDR3 is TGTGCCAGCAGCTTGCGGCGCGGGGAGGAGAATGAGCAGTTCTTC. It is translated as CASSLRRGEENEQFF. The rearrangement links TRBV5-4 to TRBJ2-1; perhaps TRBD2 as D (6 bases). The CDR3 is made up of 15 amino acids. Germline V gives CDR1 SGHNT, CDR2 YYREEE (reference sequence). The V gene lost 1 base and the J gene lost 7 bases, with 15 bases spanning the gap.

The chain combines TRBV5-8 with TRBJ1-2; 7 nucleotides align to TRBD1. The CDR3 extends over 14 amino acids. The J segment lost 6 bases and the V segment lost 0 bases, leaving 5 bases of the junction unmatched. CDR1 and CDR2 from the germline V gene are SGHTS and YDEGEE. Here the CDR3 reads CASSLGTGWNGYTF. DNA for the CDR3: TGTGCCAGCAGCTTGGGGACAGGCTGGAATGGCTACACCTTC.